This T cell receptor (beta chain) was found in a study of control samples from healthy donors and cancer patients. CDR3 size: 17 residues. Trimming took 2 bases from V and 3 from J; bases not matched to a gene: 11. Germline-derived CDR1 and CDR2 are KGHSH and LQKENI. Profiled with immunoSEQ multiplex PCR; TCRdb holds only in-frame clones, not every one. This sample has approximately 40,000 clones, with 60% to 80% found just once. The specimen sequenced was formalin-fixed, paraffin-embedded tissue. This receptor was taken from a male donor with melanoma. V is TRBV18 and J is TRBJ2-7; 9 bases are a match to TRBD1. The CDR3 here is CASSPVGGTGTFYEQYF. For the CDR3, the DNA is TGTGCCAGCTCACCAGTCGGCGGGACAGGGACCTTCTACGAGCAGTACTTC. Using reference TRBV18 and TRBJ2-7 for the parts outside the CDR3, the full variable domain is NAGVMQNPRHLVRRRGQEARLRCSPMKGHSHVYWYRQLPEEGLKFMVYLQKENIIDESGMPKERFSAEFPKEGPSILRIQQVVRGDSAAYFCASSPVGGTGTFYEQYFGPGTRLTVT.